Shown below are 5 T cell receptor beta chains from a single sample sequenced in a study of OX40 agonist ivuxolimab in advanced cancers. Generated by immunoSEQ multiplex PCR, the TCRdb table keeps only in-frame clones and is missing some. The sample includes tens of thousands of clones, about four fifths seen only once; the top ten take about 11%. The sample in question was CD4+ or CD8+ T cells sorted from blood, obtained in a trial of the OX40 agonist ivuxolimab. The receptors stem from an adult with an advanced solid tumor such as melanoma, head and neck, liver or kidney cancer.

The rearrangement uses TRBV5-5 and TRBJ1-5; the D is unclear. Trimming cost V 0 bases and J 9 bases, with 10 bases left between them. CDR1 is SGHKS and CDR2 is YYEKEE in the germline V gene (reference sequence). The CDR3 runs to 13 residues. The CDR3 loop reads CASSLGVGRPQHF. The CDR3, as DNA: TGTGCCAGCAGCTTGGGGGTCGGTCGGCCCCAGCATTTT.

The chain uses TRBV6-6 and TRBJ1-2; D unclear. V shed 2 bases and J shed 10 bases, with 8 bases lying between them. Germline CDR1 and CDR2: MNHNY and SVGAGI (reference sequence). This CDR3 contains 11 residues. CDR3 coding DNA: TGTGCCAGCAGTTACGAGCCCAACTACACCTTC. It yields the protein CASSYEPNYTF.

J is TRBJ1-3 and V is TRBV11-2; D is undetermined. V was trimmed by 1 base and J by 3 bases, leaving 10 bases between them. The V gene's germline CDR1 is SGHAT and CDR2 FQNNGV. The CDR3 is 15 residues long. The CDR3 nucleotides read TGTGCCAGCAGCTTAGCCCTCTCAATTGGAAACACCATATATTTT. This gives the protein CASSLALSIGNTIYF. The variable domain in full, completed from reference TRBV11-2 and TRBJ1-3, reads EAGVAQSPRYKIIEKRQSVAFWCNPISGHATLYWYQQILGQGPKLLIQFQNNGVVDDSQLPKDRFSAERLKGVDSTLKIQPAKLEDSAVYLCASSLALSIGNTIYFGEGSWLTVV.

The chain links TRBV7-2 to TRBJ2-5; D remains unclear. Germline CDR1 reads SGHTA; CDR2 reads FQGNSA. V gave up 3 bases and J gave up 2 bases, with 7 bases separating them. The CDR3 covers 13 residues. The CDR3 loop reads CASSFRQQETQYF. In DNA form, the CDR3 reads TGTGCCAGCAGCTTCAGGCAGCAAGAGACCCAGTACTTC.

The J gene is TRBJ2-7, the V gene TRBV19; 7 bases fit TRBD2. V trimming: 1 base; J trimming: 3 bases; junction bases outside the gene matches: 0. CDR1 and CDR2 from the germline V gene are LNHDA and SQIVND (reference sequence). This CDR3 is built from 13 residues. The CDR3 region is CASSIGGGYEQYF. The CDR3 bases are TGTGCCAGTAGTATAGGCGGGGGCTACGAGCAGTACTTC.